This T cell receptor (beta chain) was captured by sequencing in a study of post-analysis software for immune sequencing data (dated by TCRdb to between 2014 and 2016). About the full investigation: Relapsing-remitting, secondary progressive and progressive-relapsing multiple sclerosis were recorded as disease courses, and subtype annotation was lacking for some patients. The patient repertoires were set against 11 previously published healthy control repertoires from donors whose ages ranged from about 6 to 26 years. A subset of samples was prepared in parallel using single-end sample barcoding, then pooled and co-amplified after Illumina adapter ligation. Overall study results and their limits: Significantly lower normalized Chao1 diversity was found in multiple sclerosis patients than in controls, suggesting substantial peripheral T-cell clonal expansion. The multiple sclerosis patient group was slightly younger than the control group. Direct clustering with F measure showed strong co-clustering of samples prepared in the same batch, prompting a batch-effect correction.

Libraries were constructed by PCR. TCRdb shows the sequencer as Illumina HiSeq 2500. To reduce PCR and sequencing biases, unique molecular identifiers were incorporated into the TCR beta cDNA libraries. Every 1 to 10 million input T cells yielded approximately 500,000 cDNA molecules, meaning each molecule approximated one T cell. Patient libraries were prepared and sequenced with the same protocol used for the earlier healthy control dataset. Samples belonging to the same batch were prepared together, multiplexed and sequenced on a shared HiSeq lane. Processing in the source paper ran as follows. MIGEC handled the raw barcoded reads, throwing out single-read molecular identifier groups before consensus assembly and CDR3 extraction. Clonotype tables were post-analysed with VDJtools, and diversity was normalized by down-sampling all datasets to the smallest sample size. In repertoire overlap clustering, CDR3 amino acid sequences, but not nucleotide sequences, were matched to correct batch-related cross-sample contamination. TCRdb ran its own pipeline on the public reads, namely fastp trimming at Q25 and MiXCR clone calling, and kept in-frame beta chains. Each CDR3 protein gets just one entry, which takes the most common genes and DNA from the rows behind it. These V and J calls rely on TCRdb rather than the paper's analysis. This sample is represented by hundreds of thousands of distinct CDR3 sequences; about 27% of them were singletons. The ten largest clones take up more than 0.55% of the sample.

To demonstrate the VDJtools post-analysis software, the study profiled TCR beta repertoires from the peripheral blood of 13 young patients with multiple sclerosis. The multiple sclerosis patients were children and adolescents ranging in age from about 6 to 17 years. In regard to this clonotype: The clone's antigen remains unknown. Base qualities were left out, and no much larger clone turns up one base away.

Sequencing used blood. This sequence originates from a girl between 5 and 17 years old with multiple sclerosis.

The bases read TGTGCCATCGCTGAGCTAAGGGAGCGTGGTCAGTTCTTC. It codes for CAIAELRERGQFF. Here the chain combines TRBV10-3 and TRBJ2-1, and perhaps TRBD2 as D gene, on 5 matching bases. From the cysteine up to the phenylalanine, the CDR3 has a length of 13 residues. Just the 39-base CDR3 DNA is kept, in frame starting at base 1. V and J lose 8 bases and 13 bases, and a span of 21 bases separates them. In the germline V gene, CDR1 corresponds to ENHRY and CDR2 to SYGVKD.